This T cell receptor (beta chain) was captured by sequencing in a study of OX40 agonist ivuxolimab in advanced cancers. V shed 6 bases and J 5 bases; nucleotides not matched to a gene: 13. The CDR3 extends over 16 amino acids. Germline lookup yields CDR1 MDHEN and CDR2 SYDVKM. Assay used: immunoSEQ multiplex PCR; TCRdb lists only in-frame clones, some missing. The repertoire holds tens of thousands of clones, with approximately 90% as singletons. Study-level findings and limits: The authors did not determine the antigen specificity of the expanded peripheral T cells. Expanded clones tended on average to be more numerous among CD8+ T cells than CD4+.

Prior autoimmune disease or systemic immunosuppression barred patients. With regard to this clone: The target antigen is unknown.

The receptor comes from an adult with an advanced solid tumor such as melanoma, head and neck, liver or kidney cancer. The chain uses TRBV28 and TRBJ2-5; TRBD2 matches at 9 bases. Specimen: CD4+ or CD8+ T cells sorted from blood, collected in a trial of the OX40 agonist ivuxolimab. This CDR3 is CASRKGFSAGGETQYF. In DNA, the CDR3 is TGTGCCAGCAGAAAGGGGTTCTCGGCGGGAGGGGAGACCCAGTACTTC.